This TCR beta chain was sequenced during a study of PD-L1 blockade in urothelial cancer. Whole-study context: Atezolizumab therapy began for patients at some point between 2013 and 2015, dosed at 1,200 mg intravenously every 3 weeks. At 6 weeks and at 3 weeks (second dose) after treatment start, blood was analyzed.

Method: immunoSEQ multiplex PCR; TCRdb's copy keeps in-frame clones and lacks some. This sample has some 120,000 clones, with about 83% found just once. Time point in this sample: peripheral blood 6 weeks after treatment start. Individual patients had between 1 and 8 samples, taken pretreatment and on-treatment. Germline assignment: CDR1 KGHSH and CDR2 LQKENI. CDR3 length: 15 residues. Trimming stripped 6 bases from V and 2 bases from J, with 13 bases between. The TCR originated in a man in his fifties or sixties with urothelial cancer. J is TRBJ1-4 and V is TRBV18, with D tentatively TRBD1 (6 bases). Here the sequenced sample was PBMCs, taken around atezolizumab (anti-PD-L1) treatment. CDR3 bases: TGTGCCAGCTCCCTAGACAGGACCACTAATGAAAAACTGTTTTTT. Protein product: CASSLDRTTNEKLFF.